Listed here are 2 T cell receptor beta chains from one sample, sequenced in a study of OX40 agonist ivuxolimab in advanced cancers. Profiling relied on immunoSEQ multiplex PCR, and the TCRdb table lists in-frame clones only, not all of them. The repertoire consists of some 130,000 clones, with more than 80% occurring once and the leading ten covering around 0.53%. Source: CD4+ or CD8+ T cells sorted from blood, taken in a trial of the OX40 agonist ivuxolimab. These receptor sequences come from an adult with an advanced solid tumor such as melanoma, head and neck, liver or kidney cancer.

The V call is TRBV11-3, the J call TRBJ2-3; 9 positions agree with TRBD2. Trimming removed 5 bases from V and 4 bases from J; junction bases left unmatched: 13. CDR3 length: 17 amino acids. The germline gives CDR1 SGHNT, CDR2 YENEEA. The CDR3 nucleotides are TGTGCCAGCAGCCCATATAAGAGCGGGGGGAAGGCAGATACGCAGTATTTT. Translated: CASSPYKSGGKADTQYF.

This rearrangement joins TRBV19 to TRBJ2-7; the D gene is possibly TRBD1 (5 bases). The germline V gene encodes CDR1 LNHDA and CDR2 SQIVND (reference sequence). This CDR3 has 14 residues. V lost 5 bases, J lost 0 bases, and 11 bases lay in between. The CDR3 DNA reads TGTGCCAGTAGTCCCCAGGGTTACTCCTACGAGCAGTACTTC. This gives the protein CASSPQGYSYEQYF.